This section outlines one T cell receptor (beta chain) sequence together with its context. Its target is unknown. Clones were sequenced by immunoSEQ multiplex PCR, and TCRdb holds only the in-frame ones, with some missing. The sample consists of around 67,000 clones, roughly 80% of them appearing once. In germline, CDR1 is SGDLS, CDR2 YYNGEE. The CDR3 runs to 14 residues. With 2 bases removed from V and 5 bases from J, the gap between germline ends came to 8 bases. The data are from a study of OX40 agonist ivuxolimab in advanced cancers. Study results and caveats: Averaging showed that CD8+ T cells had more expanded clones than CD4+ did.

The V and J genes are TRBV9 and TRBJ1-6; a possible D gene is TRBD1 (5 bases). This receptor was identified in an adult with an advanced solid tumor such as melanoma, head and neck, liver or kidney cancer. The sequencing here drew on CD4+ or CD8+ T cells sorted from blood, taken in a trial of the OX40 agonist ivuxolimab. The CDR3 nucleotides are TGTGCCAGCAGCGTCAGGGTGGATAATTCACCCCTCCACTTT. Protein: CASSVRVDNSPLHF.